The 12 T cell receptor beta chains below all came from one sample that was sequenced in a study of T cell responses to AZD1222 COVID-19 vaccine. The assay was immunoSEQ multiplex PCR, and TCRdb's table has in-frame clones only and misses some. The sample lists 90,000 to 100,000 clones, 84% occurring once. Sample: peripheral blood, taken 28 days after the second AZD1222 dose. The receptors stem from an adult who received the AZD1222 COVID-19 vaccine.

The chain recombines TRBV6-5 with TRBJ1-6; 7 nucleotides align to TRBD1. Germline-derived CDR1 and CDR2 are MNHEY and SVGAGI. This CDR3 has 13 amino acids. The V and J ends lost 8 bases and 7 bases, in that order; junction bases with no gene match: 5. The CDR3 sequence: CASVEGANSPLHF. CDR3 in DNA: TGTGCCAGCGTGGAGGGGGCGAATTCACCCCTCCACTTT.

The chain combines TRBV27 with TRBJ2-3; TRBD2 matches at 10 bases. There are 14 residues in the CDR3. Trimming took 2 bases from V and 5 from J; bases not matched to a gene: 1. Germline CDR1 and CDR2: MNHEY and SMNVEV (reference sequence). The CDR3 DNA follows: TGTGCCAGCAGTTTACTAGCGGGAGTAGATACGCAGTATTTT. Translating it yields CASSLLAGVDTQYF.

This chain connects TRBV7-9 to TRBJ1-1; D gene unclear. Germline CDR1 SEHNR, CDR2 FQNEAQ (reference sequence). Trimming took 2 bases from V and 4 from J, leaving 5 bases between them. The length of the CDR3 is 12 residues. DNA for the CDR3: TGTGCCAGCAGCTTATCCGTCACTGAAGCTTTCTTT. It codes for CASSLSVTEAFF.

V is TRBV5-4 and J is TRBJ2-6; a possible D gene is TRBD1 (8 bases). V was shortened by 4 bases and J by 3 bases, with 23 bases between the two germline ends. The CDR3 is 19 residues long. Germline values: CDR1 SGHNT, CDR2 YYREEE (reference sequence). In nucleotides, the CDR3 is TGTGCCAGCAGCCCCCCGCAGGGGGGAGGGACAGGTGGGGCCAACGTCCTGACTTTC. It yields the protein CASSPPQGGGTGGANVLTF.

Only one count was recorded for this clone. The J gene is TRBJ1-4, the V gene TRBV27; D is undetermined. V dropped 5 bases and J dropped 7 bases, with 11 bases sitting between them. The CDR3 is made up of 13 amino acids. Per germline, CDR1 MNHEY and CDR2 SMNVEV (reference sequence). The CDR3 bases are TGTGCCAGCAGTCATAATTCGGGTGAAAAACTGTTTTTT. Its protein is CASSHNSGEKLFF.

The chain combines TRBV21-1 with TRBJ2-1. TRBV21-1 is reported as a pseudogene. The CDR3 covers 15 residues. The CDR3 DNA sequence: TGTGCCAGCAGCAAACGCAGGGAGTCCTACAATGAGCAGTTCTTC. Its translation: CASSKRRESYNEQFF.

V gene TRBV7-2 combines with J gene TRBJ2-7, with 10 bases fitting TRBD1. Germline assignment: CDR1 SGHTA and CDR2 FQGNSA. The V and J ends lost 5 bases and 3 bases, in that order; junction bases with no gene match: 4. The CDR3 is made up of 14 amino acids. CDR3 residues: CASSKRTGGYEQYF. As DNA, the CDR3 is TGTGCCAGCAGCAAAAGGACAGGGGGCTACGAGCAGTACTTC.

The rearrangement links TRBV5-1 to TRBJ2-3, with TRBD2 matching over 9 bases. Germline V CDR1 and CDR2: SGHRS, YFSETQ. The CDR3 has 16 residues. V was pared by 4 bases and J by 2 bases, with 8 bases of the junction left unmatched. The CDR3 sequence is CASSGPLAGITDTQYF. Here the CDR3 DNA reads TGCGCCAGCAGCGGTCCCCTAGCGGGGATCACAGATACGCAGTATTTT.

This chain joins TRBV2 and TRBJ2-1, with D unclear. The V end was cut by 5 bases, the J end by 2 bases, with 7 bases between. In germline, CDR1 is SNHLY, CDR2 FYNNEI. The CDR3 is 13 amino acids. The CDR3 protein is CASSTLTYNEQFF. The CDR3 region has the DNA TGTGCCAGCAGTACCCTGACCTACAATGAGCAGTTCTTC.

The chain employs TRBV9 and TRBJ2-2; D remains unclear. The CDR3 length is 13 residues. The V and J ends lost 3 bases and 5 bases respectively, with 8 bases between them. CDR1 and CDR2 from the germline V gene are SGDLS and YYNGEE. The DNA for the CDR3 is TGTGCCAGCAGCGAAGGGCCTACCGGGGAGCTGTTTTTT. Translating it yields CASSEGPTGELFF.

The chain links TRBV7-2 to TRBJ1-1; D remains unclear. V lost 1 base and J 7 bases, leaving 10 bases between the germline ends. The CDR3 totals 13 residues. Germline-derived CDR1 and CDR2 are SGHTA and FQGNSA. The CDR3 here is CASSLGSFGEAFF. The CDR3 coding sequence is TGTGCCAGCAGCTTAGGCAGCTTCGGTGAAGCTTTCTTT.

V is TRBV5-5 and J is TRBJ2-7; D not certain. V was pared by 4 bases and J by 6 bases, with 8 bases between. This CDR3 has 11 residues. CDR1 SGHKS and CDR2 YYEKEE come from the germline V gene (reference sequence). The CDR3 DNA reads as TGTGCCAGCAGCCCCCCCGGCGAGCAGTACTTC. It specifies CASSPPGEQYF.